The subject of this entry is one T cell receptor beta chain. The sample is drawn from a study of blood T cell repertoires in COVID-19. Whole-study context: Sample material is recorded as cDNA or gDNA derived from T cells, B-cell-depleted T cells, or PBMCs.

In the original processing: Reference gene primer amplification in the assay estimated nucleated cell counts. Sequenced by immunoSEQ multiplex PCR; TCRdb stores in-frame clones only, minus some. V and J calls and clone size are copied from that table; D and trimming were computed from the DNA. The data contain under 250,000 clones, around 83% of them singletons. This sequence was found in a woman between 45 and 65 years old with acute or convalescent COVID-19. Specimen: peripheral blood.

The CDR3 coding sequence is TGTGCCAGCAAACAGGGGGCTTCCTACAATGAGCAGTTCTTC. It codes for CASKQGASYNEQFF. The genes are TRBV2 and TRBJ2-1; 9 positions match TRBD1. V was clipped by 7 bases and J by 1 base; unmatched bases: 2. Germline CDR1 SNHLY, CDR2 FYNNEI. This CDR3 is 14 amino acids long.